The clone carrying this T cell receptor beta chain was detected only once. Its cognate antigen is unknown. The CDR3 contains 14 residues. The germline CDR1 and CDR2 sequences are SGHRS and YFSETQ. Trimming removed 9 bases from V and 2 bases from J; junction bases left unmatched: 4. These data belong to a study of cytomegalovirus exposure and HLA in healthy donors. Whole-study context: Earlier work reported 100 million or so unique TCR beta sequences from about 180 million T cells.

Study results and limitations: As was reported, the classifier diagnosed cytomegalovirus status with high specificity and sensitivity.

The study ran its PCR with 60 Vbeta and 13 Jbeta primers. The assay was immunoSEQ multiplex PCR, and TCRdb's table has in-frame clones only and misses some. The table lists about 140,000 clones, 78% of them singletons. This TCR was recovered from a male donor in good health and CMV-seronegative. V usage is TRBV5-1 and J usage is TRBJ2-3; 12 bases fit TRBD2. The source material was PBMCs. The CDR3 region has the DNA TGCGCCACCAGGACTAGCGGGAACACAGATACGCAGTATTTT. Translation gives CATRTSGNTDTQYF.